This TCR beta chain was sequenced in a study of blood T cell repertoires in COVID-19. The germline V gene has CDR1 KGHDR and CDR2 SFDVKD. This CDR3 comprises 15 residues. The V and J ends lost 7 bases and 5 bases respectively, with 17 bases between them. The assay was immunoSEQ multiplex PCR, and TCRdb's table has in-frame clones only and misses some. Among approximately 310,000 clones listed, roughly 85% were seen once. V usage is TRBV24-1 and J usage is TRBJ1-5, with D possibly matching TRBD1 (5 bases). This sequence originates from a man aged 25-45 years who had recovered from COVID-19. What was sequenced was PBMCs or T cells enriched from blood (not recorded which). The CDR3 protein is CATRQGLLRYQPQHF. The CDR3 DNA reads as TGTGCCACCAGGCAGGGACTGCTAAGATATCAGCCCCAGCATTTT.